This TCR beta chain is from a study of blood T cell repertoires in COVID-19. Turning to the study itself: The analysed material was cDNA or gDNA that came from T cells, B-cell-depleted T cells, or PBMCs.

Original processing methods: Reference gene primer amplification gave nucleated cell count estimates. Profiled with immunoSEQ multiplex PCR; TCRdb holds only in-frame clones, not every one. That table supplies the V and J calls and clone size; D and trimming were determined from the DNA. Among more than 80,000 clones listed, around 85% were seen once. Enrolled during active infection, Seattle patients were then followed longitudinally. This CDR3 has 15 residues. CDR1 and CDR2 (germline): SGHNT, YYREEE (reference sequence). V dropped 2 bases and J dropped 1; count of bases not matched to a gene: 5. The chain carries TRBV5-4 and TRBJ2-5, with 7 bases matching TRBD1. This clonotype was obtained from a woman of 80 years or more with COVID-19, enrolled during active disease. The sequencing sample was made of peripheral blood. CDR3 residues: CASSFPTGFQETQYF. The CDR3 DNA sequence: TGTGCCAGCAGCTTTCCGACAGGGTTCCAAGAGACCCAGTACTTC.